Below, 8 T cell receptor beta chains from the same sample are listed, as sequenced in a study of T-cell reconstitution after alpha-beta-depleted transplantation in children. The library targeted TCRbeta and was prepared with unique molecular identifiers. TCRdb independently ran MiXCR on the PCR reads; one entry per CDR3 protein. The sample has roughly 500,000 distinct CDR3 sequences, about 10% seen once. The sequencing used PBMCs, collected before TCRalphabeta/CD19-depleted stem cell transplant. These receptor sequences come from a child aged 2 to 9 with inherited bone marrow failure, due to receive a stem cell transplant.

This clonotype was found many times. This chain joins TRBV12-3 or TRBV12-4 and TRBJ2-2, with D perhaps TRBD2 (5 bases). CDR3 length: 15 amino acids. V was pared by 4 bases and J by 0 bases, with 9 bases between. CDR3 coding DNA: TGTGCCAGCAGTTCGGGATGGGCGAACACCGGGGAGCTGTTTTTT. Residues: CASSSGWANTGELFF.

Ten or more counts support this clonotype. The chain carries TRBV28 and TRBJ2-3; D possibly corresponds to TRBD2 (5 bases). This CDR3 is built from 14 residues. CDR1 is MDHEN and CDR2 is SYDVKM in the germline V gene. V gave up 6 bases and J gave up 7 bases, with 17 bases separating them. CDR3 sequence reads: CASRGGLALYTQYF. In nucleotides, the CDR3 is TGTGCCAGCAGAGGCGGGCTGGCCTTGTATACGCAGTATTTT.

The CDR3 DNA sequence: TGTGCCAGCAGTCCTCGTTCGGGACTAGCGGGAGTAAGGTACGAGCAGTACTTC. This sequence encodes CASSPRSGLAGVRYEQYF. The chain has TRBV12-3 or TRBV12-4 and TRBJ2-7; 14 bases are shared with TRBD2. The CDR3 is made up of 18 amino acids. The V segment lost 5 bases and the J segment 4 bases; nucleotides outside the gene matches: 13.

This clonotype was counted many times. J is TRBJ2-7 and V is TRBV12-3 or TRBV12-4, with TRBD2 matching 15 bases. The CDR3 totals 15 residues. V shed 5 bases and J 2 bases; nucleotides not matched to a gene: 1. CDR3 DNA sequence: TGTGCCAGCAGTCGGACTAGCGGGAGGGCCTACGAGCAGTACTTC. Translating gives CASSRTSGRAYEQYF.

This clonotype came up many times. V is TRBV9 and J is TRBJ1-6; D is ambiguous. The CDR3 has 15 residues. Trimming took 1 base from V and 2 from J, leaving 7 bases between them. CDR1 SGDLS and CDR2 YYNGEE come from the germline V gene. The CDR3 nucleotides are TGTGCCAGCAGCGTAAACCAGGCCTATAATTCACCCCTCCACTTT. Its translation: CASSVNQAYNSPLHF.

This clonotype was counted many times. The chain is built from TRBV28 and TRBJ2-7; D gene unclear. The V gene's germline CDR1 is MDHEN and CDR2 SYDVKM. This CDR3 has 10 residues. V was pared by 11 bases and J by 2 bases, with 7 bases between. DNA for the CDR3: TGTGCCGCCGGTACCTACGAGCAGTACTTC. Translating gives CAAGTYEQYF.

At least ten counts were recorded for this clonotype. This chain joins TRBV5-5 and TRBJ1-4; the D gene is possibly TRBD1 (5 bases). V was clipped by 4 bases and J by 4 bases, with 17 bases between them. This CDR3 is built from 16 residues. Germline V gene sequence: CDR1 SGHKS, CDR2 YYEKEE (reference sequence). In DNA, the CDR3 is TGTGCCAGCAGCCCGGCATCCAGACAGTATAATGAAAAACTGTTTTTT. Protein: CASSPASRQYNEKLFF.

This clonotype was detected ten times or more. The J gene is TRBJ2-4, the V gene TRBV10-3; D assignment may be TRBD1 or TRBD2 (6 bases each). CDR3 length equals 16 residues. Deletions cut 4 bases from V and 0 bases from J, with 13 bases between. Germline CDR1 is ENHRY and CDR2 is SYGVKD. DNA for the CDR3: TGTGCCATCAGTGCAGAGGGGGGACTAGCCAAAAACATTCAGTACTTC. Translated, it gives CAISAEGGLAKNIQYF.